Sequencing of this T cell receptor (beta chain) was carried out in a study of shared clonotypes between healthy human individuals. Trimming took off 3 bases at V and 5 bases at J, with 8 bases between the two ends. Looked up from germline, CDR1 is MNHEY and CDR2 is SMNVEV (reference sequence). There are 13 residues in the CDR3. This clone was seen once. Sequencing was performed with immunoSEQ multiplex PCR; in TCRdb, only in-frame clones are kept and a portion is missing. The table shows almost 750,000 clones, with 72% occurring only once. This chain links TRBV27 with TRBJ1-5; D gene unclear. The receptor was isolated from a woman aged 25 to 39 in good health. Sequenced: memory CD4+ T cells sorted from blood. This sample's subset: CD45RA-negative fraction. The CDR3 sequence: CASSFRGHQPQHF. CDR3 DNA: TGTGCCAGCAGTTTTCGGGGTCATCAGCCCCAGCATTTT.